The 19 T cell receptor beta chains reported below all come from one sample, sequenced in a study of T cell responses to AZD1222 COVID-19 vaccine. Using immunoSEQ multiplex PCR, the repertoire was profiled, and TCRdb retains in-frame clones only, with some absent. The sample contains tens of thousands of clones, more than 70% of which appear only once. The starting material was peripheral blood, obtained 28 days after the second AZD1222 dose. The receptor source for this set is an adult who received the AZD1222 COVID-19 vaccine.

The gene calls are TRBV5-4 and TRBJ2-5; no reliable D call. With 1 base removed from V and 5 bases from J, the gap between germline ends came to 9 bases. The CDR3 contains 13 residues. From germline, CDR1 is SGHNT and CDR2 YYREEE (reference sequence). The CDR3, as DNA: TGTGCCAGCAGCTTGTACATTGGGGAGACCCAGTACTTC. The encoded protein is CASSLYIGETQYF. The full variable domain, in which reference TRBV5-4 and TRBJ2-5 provide the parts outside the CDR3, is ETGVTQSPTHLIKTRGQQVTLRCSSQSGHNTVSWYQQALGQGPQFIFQYYREEENGRGNFPPRFSGLQFPNYSSELNVNALELDDSALYLCASSLYIGETQYFGPGTRLLVL.

J is TRBJ2-2 and V is TRBV27; TRBD2 aligns across 11 bases. Trimming took 0 bases from V and 5 from J; bases not matched to a gene: 5. The CDR3 runs to 17 residues. Germline V gene data show CDR1 as MNHEY and CDR2 as SMNVEV (reference sequence). In nucleotides, the CDR3 is TGTGCCAGCAGTTTATCAACTAGCGGGGGAAGAACCGGGGAGCTGTTTTTT. Its protein is CASSLSTSGGRTGELFF.

This clone has only one observation. The V gene is TRBV5-8, the J gene TRBJ2-2; D remains unclear. The CDR3 has 13 residues. Trimming removed 4 bases at V and 7 bases at J, with 11 bases between. The V gene's germline CDR1 is SGHTS and CDR2 YDEGEE. CDR3 DNA: TGTGCCAGCAGCACGGATCGCCTCGGGGAGCTGTTTTTT. Translating gives CASSTDRLGELFF.

The V call is TRBV24-1, the J call TRBJ2-3, with 9 bases matching TRBD2. Germline V lookup: CDR1 KGHDR, CDR2 SFDVKD. The CDR3 is made up of 20 amino acids. The V segment lost 3 bases and the J segment 4 bases; nucleotides outside the gene matches: 19. The CDR3: CATSDAPRSGAGGPPDTQYF. CDR3 coding DNA: TGTGCCACCAGTGATGCCCCCAGGTCCGGCGCGGGAGGGCCCCCAGATACGCAGTATTTT.

The gene calls are TRBV7-2 and TRBJ2-6; TRBD2 agrees at 7 bases. CDR1 and CDR2 (germline): SGHTA, FQGNSA. The CDR3 runs to 18 residues. Trimming at V came to 5 bases and at J to 0 bases, leaving 10 bases not matched to a gene. Written as DNA, the CDR3 is TGTGCCAGCAGCCGCATGGCTAGCGGATCCTCTGGGGCCAACGTCCTGACTTTC. Protein: CASSRMASGSSGANVLTF.

The gene calls are TRBV19 and TRBJ2-3, with D possibly being TRBD2 (6 bases). CDR3 size: 14 residues. Germline assignment: CDR1 LNHDA and CDR2 SQIVND (reference sequence). Trimming removed 1 base at V and 6 bases at J, with 11 bases between. CDR3 residues: CASSIAGEGDTQYF. CDR3 DNA sequence: TGTGCCAGTAGTATAGCGGGAGAGGGGGATACGCAGTATTTT.

This chain links TRBV9 with TRBJ1-4; D is uncertain. The V gene's germline CDR1 is SGDLS and CDR2 YYNGEE. The length of the CDR3 is 15 residues. Trimming stripped 0 bases from V and 8 bases from J, with 14 bases between. The CDR3 region is CASSVAGNPGEKLFF. DNA of the CDR3: TGTGCCAGCAGCGTAGCTGGGAACCCTGGGGAAAAACTGTTTTTT. Looking up the rest from reference TRBV9 and TRBJ1-4 gives the full variable domain: DSGVTQTPKHLITATGQRVTLRCSPRSGDLSVYWYQQSLDQGLQFLIQYYNGEERAKGNILERFSAQQFPDLHSELNLSSLELGDSALYFCASSVAGNPGEKLFFGSGTQLSVL.

The V and J genes are TRBV4-2 and TRBJ2-1; TRBD2 agrees at 10 bases. The CDR3 loop spans 16 amino acids. J was trimmed by 13 bases and V by 0 bases; bases with no gene match: 12. Germline V gives CDR1 LGHNA, CDR2 YNFKEQ. For the CDR3, the DNA is TGTGCCAGCAGCCAAGACGGGACTAGCGCTAACAAGATACAGTTCTTC. This codes for CASSQDGTSANKIQFF.

The chain is built from TRBV6-5 and TRBJ1-1; no definite D call. V lost 5 bases to trimming and J lost 2 bases, with 12 bases between them. The V gene's germline CDR1 is MNHEY and CDR2 SVGAGI. This CDR3 has 14 residues. In DNA, the CDR3 is TGTGCCAGCAGTCCGGTAATAGCCAACACTGAAGCTTTCTTT. It codes for CASSPVIANTEAFF.

Comments on this clone: Likely a read error: the CDR3 ends without its conserved phenylalanine or tryptophan. The DNA is left out, because the CDR3 cannot be placed on it with certainty; the CDR3 is given as TCRdb lists it. This rearrangement joins TRBV2 to TRBJ2-7; the DNA was not compared with TRBD2, the D call given in the table. The CDR3 totals 13 residues, both ends included. The germline gives CDR1 SNHLY, CDR2 FYNNEI. The CDR3 sequence is CASSVEETTLRSL.

The rearrangement links TRBV6-5 to TRBJ2-7; TRBD2 matches 13 bases. J gave up 5 bases and V 0 bases, and 4 bases lay outside the gene matches. The CDR3 has 16 residues. Germline CDR1 reads MNHEY; CDR2 reads SVGAGI. The CDR3 here is CASSYSTSGRTHEQYF. Here the CDR3 DNA reads TGTGCCAGCAGTTACTCGACTAGCGGGAGGACACACGAGCAGTACTTC.

The rearrangement uses TRBV27 and TRBJ1-5; D remains unclear. CDR3 length equals 15 residues. Germline values: CDR1 MNHEY, CDR2 SMNVEV (reference sequence). Trimming took 4 bases from V and 4 from J, leaving 14 bases between them. The CDR3 bases are TGTGCCAGCAGTTCCTGGCAGGCGGGGAATCAGCCCCAGCATTTT. This translates into CASSSWQAGNQPQHF.

This clone was found a few times. The chain links TRBV2 to TRBJ2-3, with 7 positions matching TRBD2. This CDR3 comprises 15 residues. Germline CDR1 reads SNHLY; CDR2 reads FYNNEI. With V trimmed by 4 bases and J by 2 bases, 6 bases remained unmatched. CDR3 amino acids: CASSGSGAYTDTQYF. CDR3 nucleotides: TGTGCCAGCAGTGGAAGCGGGGCCTACACAGATACGCAGTATTTT.

The gene calls are TRBV5-1 and TRBJ2-7; 11 bases are shared with TRBD1. The CDR3 runs to 14 residues. V dropped 4 bases and J dropped 2; count of bases not matched to a gene: 2. Germline V gives CDR1 SGHRS, CDR2 YFSETQ. This CDR3 is CASSKGQGAYEQYF. The CDR3 DNA sequence: TGCGCCAGCAGCAAGGGACAGGGGGCCTACGAGCAGTACTTC.

This clone was counted between two and nine times. The chain has TRBV28 and TRBJ1-1; D gene uncertain. The CDR3 has 14 residues. The germline V and J ends were trimmed by 3 bases and 0 bases, with 8 bases remaining between them. CDR1 and CDR2 from the germline V gene are MDHEN and SYDVKM. The CDR3 coding sequence is TGTGCCAGCAGTTTTTGGCGGATGAACACTGAAGCTTTCTTT. This codes for CASSFWRMNTEAFF.

This chain links TRBV19 with TRBJ2-6; D is unclear. Trimming took off 7 bases at V and 0 bases at J, with 7 bases between the two ends. The CDR3 sequence is 14 residues long. Germline CDR1 reads LNHDA; CDR2 reads SQIVND (reference sequence). In nucleotides, the CDR3 is TGTGCCAGTAAAAGAAACTCTGGGGCCAACGTCCTGACTTTC. Its translation: CASKRNSGANVLTF.

The J gene is TRBJ1-1, the V gene TRBV10-3; maybe TRBD1 (6 bases). CDR1 is ENHRY, CDR2 SYGVKD, per germline. The CDR3 covers 14 residues. Trimming cost V 5 bases and J 1 base, with 11 bases left between them. For the CDR3, the DNA is TGTGCCATCAGTATGGGACAAAAGAACACTGAAGCTTTCTTT. Its translation: CAISMGQKNTEAFF.

This chain uses TRBV4-1 with TRBJ2-1, with D unresolved. CDR1 is MGHRA and CDR2 is YSYEKL in the germline V gene. The CDR3 runs to 12 residues. V shed 4 bases and J shed 6 bases, with 7 bases lying between them. The CDR3 region is CASSLNANEQFF. CDR3 sequence (DNA): TGCGCCAGCAGCCTCAACGCCAATGAGCAGTTCTTC.

CDR3 sequence reads: CASRAYRGQPQHF. The CDR3, as DNA: TGTGCCAGCAGGGCTTACAGAGGTCAGCCCCAGCATTTT. V usage is TRBV27 and J usage is TRBJ1-5, with no clear D. This CDR3 contains 13 residues. Germline CDR1 MNHEY, CDR2 SMNVEV (reference sequence). V shed 6 bases and J shed 6 bases, with 12 bases lying between them.